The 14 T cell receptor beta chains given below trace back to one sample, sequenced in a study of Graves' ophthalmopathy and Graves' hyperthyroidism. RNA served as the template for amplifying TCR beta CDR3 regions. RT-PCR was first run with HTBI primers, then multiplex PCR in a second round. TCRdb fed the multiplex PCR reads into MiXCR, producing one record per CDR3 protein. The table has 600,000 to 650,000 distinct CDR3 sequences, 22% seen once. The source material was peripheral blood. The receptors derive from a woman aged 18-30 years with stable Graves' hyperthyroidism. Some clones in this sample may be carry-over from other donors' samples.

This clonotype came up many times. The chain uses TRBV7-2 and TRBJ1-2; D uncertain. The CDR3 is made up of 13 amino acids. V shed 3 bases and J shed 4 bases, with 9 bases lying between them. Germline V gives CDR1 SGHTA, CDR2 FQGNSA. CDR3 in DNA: TGTGCCAGCAGCTTTGACTTAAGCTATGGCTACACCTTC. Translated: CASSFDLSYGYTF. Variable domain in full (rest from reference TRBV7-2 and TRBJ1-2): GAGVSQSPSNKVTEKGKDVELRCDPISGHTALYWYRQSLGQGLEFLIYFQGNSAPDKSGLPSDRFSAERTGGSVSTLTIQRTQQEDSAVYLCASSFDLSYGYTFGSGTRLTVV.

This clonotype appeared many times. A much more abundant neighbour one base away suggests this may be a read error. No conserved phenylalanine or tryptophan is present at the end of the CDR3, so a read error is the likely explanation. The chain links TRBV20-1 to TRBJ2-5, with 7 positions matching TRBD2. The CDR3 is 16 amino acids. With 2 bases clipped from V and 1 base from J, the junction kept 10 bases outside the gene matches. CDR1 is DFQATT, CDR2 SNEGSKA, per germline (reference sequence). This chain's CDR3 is CSARPRLAAFQETQYL. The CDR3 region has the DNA TGCAGTGCTAGACCGAGGCTAGCGGCCTTCCAAGAGACCCAGTACCTC.

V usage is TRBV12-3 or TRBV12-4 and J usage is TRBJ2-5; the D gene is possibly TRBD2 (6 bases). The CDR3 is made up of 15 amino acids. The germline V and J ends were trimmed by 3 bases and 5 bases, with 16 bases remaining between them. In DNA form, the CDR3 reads TGTGCCAGCAGTTTCTGGTTGGGAGGTGGGGAGACCCAGTACTTC. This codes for CASSFWLGGGETQYF.

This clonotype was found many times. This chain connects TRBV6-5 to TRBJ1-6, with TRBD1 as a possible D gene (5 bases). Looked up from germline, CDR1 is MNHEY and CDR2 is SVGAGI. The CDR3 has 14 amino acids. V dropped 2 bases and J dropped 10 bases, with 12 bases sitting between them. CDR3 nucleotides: TGTGCCAGCAGTTACCAGGGAAGGGGATCACCCCTCCACTTT. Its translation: CASSYQGRGSPLHF.

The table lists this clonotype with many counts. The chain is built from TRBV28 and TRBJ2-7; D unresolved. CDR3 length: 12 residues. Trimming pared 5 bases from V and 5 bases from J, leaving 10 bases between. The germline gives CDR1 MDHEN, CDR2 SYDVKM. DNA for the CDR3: TGTGCCAGCAGTCCTACCGACGACGAGCAGTACTTC. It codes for CASSPTDDEQYF.

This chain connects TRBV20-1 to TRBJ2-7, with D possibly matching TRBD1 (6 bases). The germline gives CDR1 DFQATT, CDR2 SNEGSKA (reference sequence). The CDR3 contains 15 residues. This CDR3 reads CSTLGAGSSSYEQYF. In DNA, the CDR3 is TGCAGCACACTGGGGGCAGGGTCTAGCTCCTACGAGCAGTACTTC.

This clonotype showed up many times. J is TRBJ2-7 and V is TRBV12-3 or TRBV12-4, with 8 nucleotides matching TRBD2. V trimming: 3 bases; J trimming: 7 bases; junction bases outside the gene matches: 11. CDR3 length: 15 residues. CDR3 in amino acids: CASSFFDGGAREQYF. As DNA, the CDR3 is TGTGCCAGCAGTTTTTTTGACGGGGGGGCGAGGGAGCAGTACTTC.

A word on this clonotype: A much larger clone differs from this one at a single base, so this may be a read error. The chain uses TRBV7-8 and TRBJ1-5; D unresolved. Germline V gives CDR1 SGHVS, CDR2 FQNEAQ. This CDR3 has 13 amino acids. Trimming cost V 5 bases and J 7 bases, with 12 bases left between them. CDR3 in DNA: TGTGCCAGCAGCGACGGGGTTTACCAGCCCCAGCATTTT. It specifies CASSDGVYQPQHF.

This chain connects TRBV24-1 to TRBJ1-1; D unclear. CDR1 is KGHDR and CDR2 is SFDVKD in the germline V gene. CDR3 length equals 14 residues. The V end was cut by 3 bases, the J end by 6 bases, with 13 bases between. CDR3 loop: CATSDPITAAEAFF. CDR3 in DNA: TGTGCCACCAGTGATCCTATCACGGCCGCTGAAGCTTTCTTT.

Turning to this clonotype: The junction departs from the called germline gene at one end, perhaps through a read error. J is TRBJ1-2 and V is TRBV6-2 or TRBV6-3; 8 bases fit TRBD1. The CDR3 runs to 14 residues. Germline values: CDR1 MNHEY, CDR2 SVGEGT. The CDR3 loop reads CASRWTGTGNLYLF. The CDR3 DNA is TGTGCCAGCAGGTGGACCGGGACAGGCAATCTCTACCTCTTC.

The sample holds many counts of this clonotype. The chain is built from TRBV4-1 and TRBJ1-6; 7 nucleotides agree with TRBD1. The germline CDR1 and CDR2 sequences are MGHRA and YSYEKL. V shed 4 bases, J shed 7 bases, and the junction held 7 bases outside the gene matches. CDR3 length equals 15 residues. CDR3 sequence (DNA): TGCGCCAGCAGCCGGCAGGGACAGCGGAATTCACCCCTCCACTTT. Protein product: CASSRQGQRNSPLHF.

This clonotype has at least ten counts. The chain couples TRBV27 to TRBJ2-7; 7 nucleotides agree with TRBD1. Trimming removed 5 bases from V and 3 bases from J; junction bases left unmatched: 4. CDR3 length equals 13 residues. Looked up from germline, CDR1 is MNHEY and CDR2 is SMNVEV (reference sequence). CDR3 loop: CASSLTGFYEQYF. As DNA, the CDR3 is TGTGCCAGCAGTCTGACAGGGTTCTACGAGCAGTACTTC.

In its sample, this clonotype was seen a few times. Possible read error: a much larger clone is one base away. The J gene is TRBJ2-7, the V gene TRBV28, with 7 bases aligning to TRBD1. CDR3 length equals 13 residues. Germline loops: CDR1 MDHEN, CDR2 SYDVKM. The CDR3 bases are TGTGTCACCAGGACAGGTATTTCCTACGAGCAGTACTTC. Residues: CVTRTGISYEQYF.

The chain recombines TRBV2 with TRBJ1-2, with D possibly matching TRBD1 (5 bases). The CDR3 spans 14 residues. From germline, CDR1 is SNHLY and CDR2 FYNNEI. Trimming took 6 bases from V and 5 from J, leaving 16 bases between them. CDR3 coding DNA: TGTGCCAGCAGGGCGGGGGTTCTGGGTTATGGCTACACCTTC. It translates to CASRAGVLGYGYTF.